A single sample gave rise to the 21 T cell receptor beta chains below, sequenced in a study of regulatory T cells in long-lasting Graves disease. The authors built TCR beta libraries using iRepertoire HTBI primers and Arm-PCR of CDR3 regions. Each CDR3 protein is one row after TCRdb ran MiXCR on the multiplex PCR reads. The repertoire holds hundreds of thousands of distinct CDR3 sequences, with around 13% as singletons. Described time point: newly diagnosed GD, antithyroid drugs for less than 3 months. PBMCs provided the RNA from which the TCR library was made. This sample was shared with a second study, whose subject was T cells in Graves' hyperthyroidism and ophthalmopathy.

Source: peripheral blood mononuclear cells (PBMCs), taken at new diagnosis, from a patient treated with antithyroid drugs. The receptors come from a woman aged 25 to 39 with Graves disease.

As concerns this clonotype: With only one base between it and a far larger clone, this is likely a read error. The rearrangement joins TRBV11-2 to TRBJ1-1, with D possibly TRBD1 on 5 matching bases. V was clipped by 1 base and J by 4 bases, with 13 bases between them. The V gene's germline CDR1 is SGHAT and CDR2 FQNNGV. The CDR3 covers 15 residues. The CDR3 protein is CASSLVGTGSTEAFF. The CDR3 DNA is TGTGCCAGCAGCTTAGTCGGGACCGGGAGCACTGAAGCTTTCTTT.

In regard to this clonotype: A much larger clone differs by one base, so this may be a read error. The chain couples TRBV7-9 to TRBJ2-6; the match to TRBD2 covers 13 bases. CDR1 SEHNR and CDR2 FQNEAQ come from the germline V gene (reference sequence). This CDR3 has 18 amino acids. CDR3 protein: CASSSPGTSGVGSNVLTF. The CDR3 coding sequence is TGTGCCAGCAGTTCCCCAGGGACTAGCGGGGTTGGGTCCAACGTCCTGACTTTC.

This clonotype was recorded many times. The chain recombines TRBV2 with TRBJ2-7; 7 nucleotides line up with TRBD1. Germline CDR1 is SNHLY and CDR2 is FYNNEI. The V and J ends lost 7 bases and 0 bases, in that order; junction bases with no gene match: 12. This CDR3 comprises 16 residues. CDR3 sequence (DNA): TGTGCCAGCACCCCCGGAGACAGGGTGAGCTCCTACGAGCAGTACTTC. It codes for CASTPGDRVSSYEQYF.

This chain joins TRBV19 and TRBJ1-4; weak D call: TRBD1 (5 bases). V was trimmed by 4 bases and J by 7 bases, leaving 13 bases between them. This CDR3 region has 14 residues. Germline V gene data show CDR1 as LNHDA and CDR2 as SQIVND (reference sequence). This CDR3 is CASSTRRGSEKLFF. CDR3 nucleotide sequence: TGTGCCAGTAGTACCCGGAGGGGAAGTGAAAAACTGTTTTTT. The full variable domain, its missing parts supplied by reference TRBV19 and TRBJ1-4, is DGGITQSPKYLFRKEGQNVTLSCEQNLNHDAMYWYRQDPGQGLRLIYYSQIVNDFQKGDIAEGYSVSREKKESFPLTVTSAQKNPTAFYLCASSTRRGSEKLFFGSGTQLSVL.

This clonotype was recorded many times. CDR3 amino acids: CASSLGPANAEAFF. The CDR3 coding sequence is TGCGCCAGCAGCTTGGGCCCCGCCAACGCTGAAGCTTTCTTT. The chain joins TRBV5-1 to TRBJ1-1; D ambiguous. Germline V gives CDR1 SGHRS, CDR2 YFSETQ. Trimming removed 0 bases at V and 6 bases at J, with 12 bases between. This CDR3 comprises 14 residues.

Turning to this clonotype: A single base separates this from a much larger clone, so it may be a read error. Here the CDR3 omits its conserved ending phenylalanine or tryptophan, so a read error is the likely source. The chain couples TRBV28 to TRBJ2-5; D may be TRBD1 or TRBD2 (5 bases each). CDR3 length equals 16 residues. Germline CDR1 is MDHEN and CDR2 is SYDVKM. Trimming took off 4 bases at V and 3 bases at J, with 18 bases between the two ends. The CDR3 here is CASSSVLGVGEETQYL. CDR3 bases: TGTGCCAGCAGTTCCGTTCTCGGAGTGGGGGAAGAGACCCAGTACCTC.

This clonotype was picked up many times. V usage is TRBV7-8 and J usage is TRBJ2-1, with 8 nucleotides matching TRBD2. This CDR3 comprises 16 residues. The V gene end was trimmed by 2 bases and the J gene end by 2 bases; junction bases not matched to a gene: 5. CDR1 is SGHVS, CDR2 FQNEAQ, per germline. This chain's CDR3 is CASSLLGTRAYNEQFF. In nucleotides, the CDR3 is TGTGCCAGCAGCTTACTCGGGACTAGGGCCTACAATGAGCAGTTCTTC.

This rearrangement joins TRBV29-1 to TRBJ2-7; 9 bases line up with TRBD2. Germline values: CDR1 SQVTM, CDR2 ANQGSEA. The CDR3 has 15 residues. The junction had 13 bases not matched to a gene; V was cut back by 7 bases and J by 3 bases. Written as DNA, the CDR3 is TGCAGCGCGGAACGTGGGGCGGGAGGGCACTACGAGCAGTACTTC. Its protein is CSAERGAGGHYEQYF.

About this clonotype: Lacking the conserved final phenylalanine or tryptophan, this CDR3 likely reflects a read error. The chain combines TRBV30 with TRBJ1-5; D gene ambiguous. The V end lost 1 base, the J end lost 0 bases, and 4 bases lay between the germline ends. The CDR3 is made up of 13 amino acids. Germline CDR1 and CDR2: GTSNPN and SVGIG (reference sequence). Here the CDR3 reads CAWSANSNQPQHS. DNA for the CDR3: TGTGCCTGGAGTGCGAATAGCAATCAGCCCCAGCATTCT.

The rearrangement links TRBV2 to TRBJ2-7; weak D call: TRBD2 (6 bases). The CDR3 sequence is 13 residues long. Germline lookup yields CDR1 SNHLY and CDR2 FYNNEI. Trimming left V 3 bases short and J 3 bases short, with 9 bases between. The CDR3 DNA sequence: TGTGCCAGCAGTGATGAGGGAGGCTACGAGCAGTACTTC. Encoded protein: CASSDEGGYEQYF.

This clonotype has at least ten counts. The V and J genes are TRBV12-3 or TRBV12-4 and TRBJ2-3, with D tentatively TRBD1 or TRBD2 (5 bases each). The J call may be in error: the DNA end matches TRBJ2-1 better. This CDR3 has 15 amino acids. CDR3 DNA: TGTGCCAGCAGTTTAAGGGACCCAGGGAAGAATGAGCAGTTCTTC. Its translation: CASSLRDPGKNEQFF.

This clonotype was recorded a few times. This chain uses TRBV19 with TRBJ2-7, with 7 bases matching TRBD2. The CDR3 has 15 residues. Looked up from germline, CDR1 is LNHDA and CDR2 is SQIVND (reference sequence). Unmatched junction bases numbered 8, after V lost 5 bases and J lost 1 base. The CDR3 nucleotides read TGTGCCAGTAGTCCCATTTCCGGGAGGTCCTACGAGCAGTACTTC. It yields the protein CASSPISGRSYEQYF.

Turning to this clonotype: The junction does not match germline at one end; this may be a read error. The DNA of the CDR3 is TGTGCCAGCAGTGAGGGGGGCTCTGGGGCCAACATCCTGACTTTC. Amino acid sequence: CASSEGGSGANILTF. V and J are TRBV6-2 or TRBV6-3 and TRBJ2-6; D might be TRBD1 or TRBD2, each matching 6 bases. The germline CDR1 and CDR2 sequences are MNHEY and SVGEGT. The CDR3 extends over 15 amino acids.

The V gene is TRBV6-1, the J gene TRBJ1-3, with D perhaps matching TRBD1 (5 bases). CDR3 length: 16 amino acids. V was cut by 2 bases and J by 1 base, with 12 bases left in between. Germline V gives CDR1 MNHNS, CDR2 SASEGT. The CDR3 DNA reads as TGTGCCAGCAGTGAAAGATGGGACGGTTCTGGAAACACCATATATTTT. Encoded protein: CASSERWDGSGNTIYF.

This clonotype was recorded at least ten times. This sequence joins TRBV6-1 and TRBJ1-2, with 11 bases aligning to TRBD1. CDR3 size: 15 residues. Germline CDR1 MNHNS, CDR2 SASEGT. V dropped 7 bases and J dropped 4; count of bases not matched to a gene: 8. This CDR3 reads CASTTDRGLSYGYTF. For the CDR3, the DNA is TGTGCCAGCACCACGGACAGGGGGCTTAGCTATGGCTACACCTTC.

The CDR3 is CASSRPGRSVGNIQYF. CDR3 sequence (DNA): TGTGCCAGCAGCCGTCCTGGCAGGTCGGTGGGAAACATTCAGTACTTC. The chain uses TRBV7-9 and TRBJ2-4; D uncertain. CDR1 and CDR2 (germline): SEHNR, FQNEAQ (reference sequence). The CDR3 contains 16 residues. V was cut by 5 bases and J by 6 bases, with 20 bases left in between.

This clonotype was recorded many times. The V and J genes are TRBV12-3 or TRBV12-4 and TRBJ2-2; 15 bases match TRBD2. V lost 6 bases to trimming and J lost 1 base; unmatched junction nucleotides: 6. This CDR3 is built from 18 residues. CDR3 sequence: CASSHGGLAGGNTGELFF. The CDR3 DNA sequence: TGTGCCAGCAGCCACGGGGGACTAGCGGGAGGGAACACCGGGGAGCTGTTTTTT.

This chain uses TRBV20-1 with TRBJ2-3; 12 bases fit TRBD2. CDR3 length equals 14 residues. Germline V lookup: CDR1 DFQATT, CDR2 SNEGSKA (reference sequence). The J segment lost 2 bases and the V segment lost 6 bases, leaving 3 bases of the junction unmatched. This CDR3 reads CSARLAGDTDTQYF. In DNA, the CDR3 is TGCAGTGCGAGACTAGCGGGAGACACAGATACGCAGTATTTT.

This clonotype occurred many times. CDR3 amino acids: CAISKQGSYEQYF. DNA of the CDR3: TGTGCCATCAGTAAACAGGGGTCCTACGAGCAGTACTTC. This chain connects TRBV10-3 to TRBJ2-7, with 7 bases lining up with TRBD1. Germline CDR1 and CDR2: ENHRY and SYGVKD. The CDR3 is 13 residues long. The ends lost 5 bases at V and 1 base at J; junction bases unmatched: 2.

In this sample, this clonotype turned up many times. The chain recombines TRBV11-2 with TRBJ2-3; D may correspond to TRBD1 or TRBD2 (5 bases each). Germline CDR1 reads SGHAT; CDR2 reads FQNNGV. The CDR3 runs to 15 residues. Trimming removed 0 bases at V and 5 bases at J, with 12 bases between. The CDR3 region has the DNA TGTGCCAGCAGCTTAGAGGGGGAGAGTCGAGATACGCAGTATTTT. Its protein product is CASSLEGESRDTQYF.

This chain links TRBV29-1 with TRBJ1-3; possible D gene TRBD1, 5 bases. Germline V gene sequence: CDR1 SQVTM, CDR2 ANQGSEA. CDR3 length equals 13 residues. V was trimmed by 3 bases and J by 4 bases, leaving 10 bases between them. This CDR3 reads CSVEVGGGNTIYF. CDR3 nucleotide sequence: TGCAGCGTTGAGGTGGGGGGGGGAAACACCATATATTTT. Together with reference TRBV29-1 and TRBJ1-3, the CDR3 gives the full variable domain: SAVISQKPSRDICQRGTSLTIQCQVDSQVTMMFWYRQQPGQSLTLIATANQGSEATYESGFVIDKFPISRPNLTFSTLTVSNMSPEDSSIYLCSVEVGGGNTIYFGEGSWLTVV.